The clone carrying this T cell receptor (beta chain) appeared a single time. Its antigen is still unknown. The sample originates from a study of vaccination and CD4 T cells after COVID-19. The overall study: Convalescent patients gave post-COVID blood a median around 91 days post-diagnosis, range 35 to 161. Post-vaccination specimens were collected at a median of approximately 66 days following dose two (range 14 to 241). Findings and limits, study-wide: Looking at convalescent patients, 304 of their 307 vaccine-specific clones were spike mono-reactive.

This sample's treatment: approximately 9-day PBMC culture with coronavirus spike peptide pools or control peptides (ViraFEST assay). Researchers used the Oncomine TCR Beta short-read assay to sequence DNA from cultured CD4+ T cells. Investigators isolated genomic DNA from cultured CD4+ T cells. TCRdb independently ran MiXCR on the PCR reads; one entry per CDR3 protein. Of roughly 20,000 distinct CDR3 sequences detected, less than 85% appear once; the ten largest clones hold about 5.5%. Germline CDR1 LNHDA, CDR2 SQIVND (reference sequence). Trimming removed 6 bases at V and 10 bases at J, with 18 bases between. The CDR3 totals 13 residues.

V gene TRBV19 combines with J gene TRBJ1-2; D unresolved. Sequences were obtained from CD4+ T cells from blood, cultured in vitro. The clonotype comes from a human donor who had recovered from COVID-19. The CDR3 sequence is CASSLKRTENYTF. CDR3 sequence (DNA): TGTGCCAGTAGCCTAAAACGGACGGAAAACTACACCTTC.